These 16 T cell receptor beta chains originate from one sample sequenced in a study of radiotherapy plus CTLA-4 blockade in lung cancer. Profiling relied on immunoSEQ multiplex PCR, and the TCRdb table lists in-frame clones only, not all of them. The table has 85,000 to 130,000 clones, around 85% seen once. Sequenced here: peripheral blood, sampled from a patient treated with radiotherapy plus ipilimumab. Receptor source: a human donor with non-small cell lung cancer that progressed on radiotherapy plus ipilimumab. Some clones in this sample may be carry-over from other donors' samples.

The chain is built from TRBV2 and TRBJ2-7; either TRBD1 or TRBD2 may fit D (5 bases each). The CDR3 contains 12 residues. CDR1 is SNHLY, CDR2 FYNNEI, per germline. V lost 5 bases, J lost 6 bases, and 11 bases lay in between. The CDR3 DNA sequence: TGTGCCAGCAGTACGGGACCCGTCGAGCAGTACTTC. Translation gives CASSTGPVEQYF. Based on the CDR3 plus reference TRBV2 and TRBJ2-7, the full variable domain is EPEVTQTPSHQVTQMGQEVILRCVPISNHLYFYWYRQILGQKVEFLVSFYNNEISEKSEIFDDQFSVERPDGSNFTLKIRSTKLEDSAMYFCASSTGPVEQYFGPGTRLTVT.

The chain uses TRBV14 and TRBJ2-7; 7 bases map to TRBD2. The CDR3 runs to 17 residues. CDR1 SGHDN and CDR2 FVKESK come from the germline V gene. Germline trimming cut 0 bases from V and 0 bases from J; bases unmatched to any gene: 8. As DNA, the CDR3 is TGTGCCAGCAGCCAAGATAATTTATGGGAGGGCTCCTACGAGCAGTACTTC. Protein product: CASSQDNLWEGSYEQYF. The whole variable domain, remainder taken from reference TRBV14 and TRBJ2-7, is EAGVTQFPSHSVIEKGQTVTLRCDPISGHDNLYWYRRVMGKEIKFLLHFVKESKQDESGMPNNRFLAERTGGTYSTLKVQPAELEDSGVYFCASSQDNLWEGSYEQYFGPGTRLTVT.

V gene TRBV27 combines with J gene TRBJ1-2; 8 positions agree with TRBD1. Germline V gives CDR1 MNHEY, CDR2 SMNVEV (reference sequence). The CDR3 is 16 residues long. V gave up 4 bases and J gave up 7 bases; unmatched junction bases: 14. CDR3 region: CASSSPLRQGFGGYTF. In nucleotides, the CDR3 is TGTGCCAGCAGTTCTCCCCTTCGACAGGGGTTTGGTGGCTACACCTTC.

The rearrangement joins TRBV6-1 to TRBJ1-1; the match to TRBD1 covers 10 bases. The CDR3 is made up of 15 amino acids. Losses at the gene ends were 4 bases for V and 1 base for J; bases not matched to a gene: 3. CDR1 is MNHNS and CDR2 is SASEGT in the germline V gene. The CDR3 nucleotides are TGTGCCAGCAGTGGGGGACAGGGGTGGAACACTGAAGCTTTCTTT. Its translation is CASSGGQGWNTEAFF.

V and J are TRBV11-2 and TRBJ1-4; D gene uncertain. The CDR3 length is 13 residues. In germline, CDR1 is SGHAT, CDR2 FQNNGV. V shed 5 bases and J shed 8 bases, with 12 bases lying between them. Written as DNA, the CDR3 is TGTGCCAGCAGCCCGTTTGGAGGGGAAAAACTGTTTTTT. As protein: CASSPFGGEKLFF.

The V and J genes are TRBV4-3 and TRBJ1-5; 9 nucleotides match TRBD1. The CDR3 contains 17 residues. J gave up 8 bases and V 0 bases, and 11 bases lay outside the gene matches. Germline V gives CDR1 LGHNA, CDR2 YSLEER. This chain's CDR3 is CASSQDLETGGYKPQHF. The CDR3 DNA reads TGCGCCAGCAGCCAAGATCTGGAGACAGGGGGTTATAAGCCCCAGCATTTT.

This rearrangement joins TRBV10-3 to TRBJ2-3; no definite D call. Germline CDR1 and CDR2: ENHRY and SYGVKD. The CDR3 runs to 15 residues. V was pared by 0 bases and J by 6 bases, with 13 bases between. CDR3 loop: CAISESQDPADTQYF. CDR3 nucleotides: TGTGCCATCAGTGAGTCTCAGGACCCCGCGGATACGCAGTATTTT.

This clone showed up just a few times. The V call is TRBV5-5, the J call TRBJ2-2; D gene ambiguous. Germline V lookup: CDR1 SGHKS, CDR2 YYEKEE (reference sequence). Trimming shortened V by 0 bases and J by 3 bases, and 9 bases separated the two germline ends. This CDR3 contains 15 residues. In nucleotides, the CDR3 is TGTGCCAGCAGCTTGGGGGGTAGTCACACCGGGGAGCTGTTTTTT. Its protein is CASSLGGSHTGELFF.

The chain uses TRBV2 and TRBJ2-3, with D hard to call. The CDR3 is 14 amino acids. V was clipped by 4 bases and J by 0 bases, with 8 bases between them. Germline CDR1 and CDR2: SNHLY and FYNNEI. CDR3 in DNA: TGTGCCAGCAGTGCCAGCCGGAGCACAGATACGCAGTATTTT. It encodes CASSASRSTDTQYF.

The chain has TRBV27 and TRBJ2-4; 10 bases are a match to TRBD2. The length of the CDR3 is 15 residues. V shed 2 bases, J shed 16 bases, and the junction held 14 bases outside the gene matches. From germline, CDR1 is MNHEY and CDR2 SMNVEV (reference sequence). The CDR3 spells CASSLSGGALTPAYF. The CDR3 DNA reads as TGTGCCAGCAGTTTAAGCGGGGGGGCTTTAACTCCCGCCTACTTC.

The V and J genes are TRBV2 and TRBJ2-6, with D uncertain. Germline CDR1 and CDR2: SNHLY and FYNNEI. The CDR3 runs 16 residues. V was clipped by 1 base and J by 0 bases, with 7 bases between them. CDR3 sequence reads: CASSEGVHSGANVLTF. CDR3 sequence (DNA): TGTGCCAGCAGTGAAGGGGTCCACTCTGGGGCCAACGTCCTGACTTTC.

The CDR3 region is CASSRRRENTEAFF. DNA of the CDR3: TGTGCCAGCAGTCGACGCAGGGAGAACACTGAAGCTTTCTTT. The chain joins TRBV6-5 to TRBJ1-1, with D tentatively TRBD1 (5 bases). Trimming left V 5 bases short and J 1 base short, with 11 bases between. The germline V gene has CDR1 MNHEY and CDR2 SVGAGI. The CDR3 runs 14 residues.

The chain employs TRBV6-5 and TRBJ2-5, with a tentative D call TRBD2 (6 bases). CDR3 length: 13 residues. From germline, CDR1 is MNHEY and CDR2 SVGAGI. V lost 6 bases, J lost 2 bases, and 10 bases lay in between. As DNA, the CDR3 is TGTGCCAGCAGGAGGACTATTCAAGAGACCCAGTACTTC. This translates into CASRRTIQETQYF.

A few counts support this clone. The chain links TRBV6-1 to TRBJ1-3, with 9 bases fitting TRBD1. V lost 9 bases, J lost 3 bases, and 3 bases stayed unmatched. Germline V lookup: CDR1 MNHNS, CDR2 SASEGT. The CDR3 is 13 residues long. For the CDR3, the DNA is TGTGCCAGTCAGACAGGGGGTGGAAACACCATATATTTT. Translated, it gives CASQTGGGNTIYF.

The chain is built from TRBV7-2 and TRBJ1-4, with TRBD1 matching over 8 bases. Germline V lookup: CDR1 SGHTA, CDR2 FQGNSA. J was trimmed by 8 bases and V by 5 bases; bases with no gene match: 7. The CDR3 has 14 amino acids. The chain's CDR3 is CASSRQGTWEKLFF. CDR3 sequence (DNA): TGTGCCAGCAGCCGACAGGGGACTTGGGAAAAACTGTTTTTT.

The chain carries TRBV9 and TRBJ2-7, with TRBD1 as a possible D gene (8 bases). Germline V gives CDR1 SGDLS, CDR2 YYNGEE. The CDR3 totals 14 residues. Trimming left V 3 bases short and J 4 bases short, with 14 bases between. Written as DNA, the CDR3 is TGTGCCAGCAGCGAGGGAGGGACAGGATACGAGCAGTACTTC. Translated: CASSEGGTGYEQYF.